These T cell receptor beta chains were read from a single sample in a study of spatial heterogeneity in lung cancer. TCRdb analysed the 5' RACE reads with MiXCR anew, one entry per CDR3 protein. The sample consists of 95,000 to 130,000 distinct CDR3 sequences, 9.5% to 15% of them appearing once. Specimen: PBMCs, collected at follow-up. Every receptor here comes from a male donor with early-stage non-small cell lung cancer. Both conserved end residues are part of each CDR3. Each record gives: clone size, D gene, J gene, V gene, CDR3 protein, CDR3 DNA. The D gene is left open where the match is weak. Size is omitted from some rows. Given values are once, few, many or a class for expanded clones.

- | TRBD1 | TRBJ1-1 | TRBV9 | CASSEGQGQAAFF | TGTGCCAGCAGCGAAGGACAGGGACAAGCGGCTTTCTTT
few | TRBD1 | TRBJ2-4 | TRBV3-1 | CASSQDRLDDKNIQYF | TGTGCCAGCAGCCAGGACAGGCTGGACGACAAAAACATTCAGTACTTC
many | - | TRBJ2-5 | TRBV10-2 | CASRGLGTQYF | TGCGCCAGCAGGGGCCTAGGGACCCAGTACTTC
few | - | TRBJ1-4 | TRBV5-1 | CASSLETPKRGGLFF | TGCGCCAGCAGCTTGGAGACACCAAAACGAGGGGGACTGTTTTTT
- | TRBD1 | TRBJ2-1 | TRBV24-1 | CATSDLGGTGGYNEQFF | TGTGCCACCAGTGATTTGGGAGGGACAGGGGGCTACAATGAGCAGTTCTTC
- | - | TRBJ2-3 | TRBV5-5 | CASSFEGPDTQYF | TGTGCCAGCAGCTTCGAAGGACCAGATACGCAGTATTTT
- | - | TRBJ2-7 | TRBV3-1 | CASSQVFRGAIEQYF | TGTGCCAGCAGCCAAGTTTTCAGGGGGGCTATCGAGCAGTACTTC
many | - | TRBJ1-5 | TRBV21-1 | CASSKESARTGGNQPQHF | TGTGCCAGCAGCAAAGAGTCCGCTCGGACAGGGGGTAATCAGCCCCAGCATTTT
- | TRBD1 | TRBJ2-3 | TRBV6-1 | CATRGHVSTDTQYF | TGTGCCACCAGGGGGCACGTTAGCACAGATACGCAGTATTTT
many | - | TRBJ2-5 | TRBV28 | CASRGVPETQYF | TGTGCCAGCAGGGGAGTACCGGAGACCCAGTACTTC
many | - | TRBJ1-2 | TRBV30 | CAWSSHLARYYGYTF | TGTGCCTGGAGTTCCCATCTTGCTAGGTACTATGGCTACACCTTC
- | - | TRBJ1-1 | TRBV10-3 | CAISPSTEAFF | TGTGCCATCAGTCCGTCCACTGAAGCTTTCTTT
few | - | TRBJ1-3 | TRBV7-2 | CASSLDYGAGGNTIYF | TGTGCCAGCAGCTTAGATTACGGGGCTGGTGGAAACACCATATATTTT
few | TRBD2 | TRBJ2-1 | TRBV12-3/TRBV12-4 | CASRTSGGAPEQFF | TGTGCCAGCAGGACTAGCGGGGGTGCTCCTGAGCAGTTCTTC